The 23 T cell receptor beta chains listed next were all sequenced from one sample in a study of shared clonotypes between healthy human individuals. Naive CD8 cells comprised CD45RO-negative, CCR7-positively selected cells, excluding terminally differentiated effector memory CD45RA+ cells. Sequenced by immunoSEQ multiplex PCR; TCRdb stores in-frame clones only, minus some. The repertoire holds around 1,900,000 clones, with 90% to 95% as singletons. Sequencing used naive CD8+ T cells from PBMCs. Receptor source: a man aged 18 to 29 in good health. Some clones in this sample may be carry-over from other donors' samples.

The chain has TRBV6-5 and TRBJ2-1; the D gene is possibly TRBD2 (6 bases). This CDR3 contains 14 residues. Trimming stripped 0 bases from V and 6 bases from J, with 9 bases between. From germline, CDR1 is MNHEY and CDR2 SVGAGI. Written as DNA, the CDR3 is TGTGCCAGCAGTTACTCCCGCGGGGTCAATGAGCAGTTCTTC. Its translation is CASSYSRGVNEQFF.

The chain carries TRBV7-9 and TRBJ2-2; 10 nucleotides line up with TRBD2. Unmatched junction bases numbered 9, after V lost 5 bases and J lost 0 bases. The CDR3 has 18 amino acids. Germline V CDR1 and CDR2: SEHNR, FQNEAQ (reference sequence). CDR3 in DNA: TGTGCCAGCAGCCCAGCCACTAGCGGGGATACGAACACCGGGGAGCTGTTTTTT. Translated, it gives CASSPATSGDTNTGELFF.

V and J are TRBV2 and TRBJ2-7; D may be TRBD1 or TRBD2 (5 bases each). The germline gives CDR1 SNHLY, CDR2 FYNNEI. CDR3 size: 16 residues. Deletions cut 5 bases from V and 0 bases from J, with 17 bases between. The CDR3 loop reads CASSSNAGANSYEQYF. In nucleotides, the CDR3 is TGTGCCAGCAGTTCAAACGCCGGGGCCAACTCCTACGAGCAGTACTTC.

The rearrangement links TRBV4-1 to TRBJ2-3; D perhaps matches TRBD2 (6 bases). Germline values: CDR1 MGHRA, CDR2 YSYEKL. The CDR3 sequence is 15 residues long. Deletions cut 4 bases from V and 2 bases from J, with 13 bases between. The CDR3 DNA reads TGCGCCAGCAGCCCTATCGGAGGGTTCACAGATACGCAGTATTTT. It translates to CASSPIGGFTDTQYF.

The chain uses TRBV4-1 and TRBJ1-2; D unclear. This CDR3 contains 13 residues. The V end was cut by 0 bases, the J end by 8 bases, with 10 bases between. CDR1 is MGHRA and CDR2 is YSYEKL in the germline V gene. CDR3 sequence (DNA): TGCGCCAGCAGCCAAGATTCAGCCGGGGGCTACACCTTC. Its translation: CASSQDSAGGYTF.

The J gene is TRBJ2-5, the V gene TRBV7-9; a possible D gene is TRBD2 (5 bases). V shed 5 bases and J shed 3 bases, with 16 bases lying between them. The germline gives CDR1 SEHNR, CDR2 FQNEAQ (reference sequence). The length of the CDR3 is 15 residues. CDR3 region: CASSPQNGVKETQYF. The CDR3 region has the DNA TGTGCCAGCAGCCCCCAAAACGGGGTGAAAGAGACCCAGTACTTC.

The chain recombines TRBV5-1 with TRBJ1-1; a weak D match, TRBD1 (5 bases). The ends were cut back, 4 bases at V and 1 base at J, with 17 bases in the middle. Per the germline V gene, CDR1 is SGHRS and CDR2 is YFSETQ. CDR3 length: 16 residues. Written as DNA, the CDR3 is TGCGCCAGCAGCCTGAGCAGGGTAAAGGGGAACACTGAAGCTTTCTTT. Its translation is CASSLSRVKGNTEAFF. Based on the CDR3 plus reference TRBV5-1 and TRBJ1-1, the full variable domain is KAGVTQTPRYLIKTRGQQVTLSCSPISGHRSVSWYQQTPGQGLQFLFEYFSETQRNKGNFPGRFSGRQFSNSRSEMNVSTLELGDSALYLCASSLSRVKGNTEAFFGQGTRLTVV.

J is TRBJ2-1 and V is TRBV13; D may be TRBD2 (5 bases). The CDR3 is made up of 13 amino acids. Germline V gene data show CDR1 as PRHDT and CDR2 as FYEKMQ (reference sequence). Between the trimmed V and J ends, which lost 5 bases and 7 bases, there was a span of 12 bases. The CDR3 coding sequence is TGTGCCAGCAGCCCCCGGTCGGGGAATGAGCAGTTCTTC. Translation gives CASSPRSGNEQFF.

This clone was found once. The chain is built from TRBV29-1 and TRBJ2-5, with D perhaps TRBD1 or TRBD2 (5 bases each). The J call is doubtful: the DNA matches TRBJ2-7 better. CDR3 length equals 16 residues. The germline V gene has CDR1 SQVTM and CDR2 ANQGSEA. The CDR3 reads CSVYRDLAAGSYEQYF. The CDR3, as DNA: TGCAGCGTCTATAGGGACCTTGCGGCCGGCTCCTACGAGCAGTACTTC.

There are a few counts of this clone. The chain combines TRBV28 with TRBJ1-4; D gene uncertain. CDR1 and CDR2 (germline): MDHEN, SYDVKM. Trimming left V 2 bases short and J 8 bases short, with 3 bases between. The CDR3 has 11 residues. DNA for the CDR3: TGTGCCAGCAGTTTAACCGAAAAACTGTTTTTT. Its translation is CASSLTEKLFF.

J is TRBJ2-7 and V is TRBV6-5; 7 bases are a match to TRBD1. The germline V gene has CDR1 MNHEY and CDR2 SVGAGI. V lost 6 bases, J lost 0 bases, and 8 bases stayed unmatched. The CDR3 is 15 residues long. CDR3 sequence: CASSSQGVSSYEQYF. CDR3 DNA sequence: TGTGCCAGCAGCTCTCAGGGGGTGAGCTCCTACGAGCAGTACTTC.

This sequence joins TRBV2 and TRBJ2-7; 11 bases are shared with TRBD1. With V trimmed by 6 bases and J by 5 bases, 6 bases remained unmatched. The CDR3 runs 14 residues. Germline V gene sequence: CDR1 SNHLY, CDR2 FYNNEI. The CDR3 protein is CASRKRDRGNEQYF. The CDR3 nucleotides are TGTGCCAGCAGGAAGCGGGACAGGGGGAACGAGCAGTACTTC.

The chain uses TRBV15 and TRBJ1-5, with D possibly TRBD1 on 6 matching bases. The CDR3 consists of 14 residues. CDR1 LNHNV and CDR2 YYDKDF come from the germline V gene (reference sequence). V shed 1 base and J shed 4 bases, with 8 bases lying between them. CDR3 amino acids: CATSRARGNQPQHF. The CDR3 bases are TGTGCCACCAGCAGAGCCAGGGGTAATCAGCCCCAGCATTTT.

The count of this clone is one. The chain is built from TRBV19 and TRBJ2-2; a weak D match, TRBD2 (5 bases). V lost 4 bases and J lost 0, with 12 bases in between. The germline V gene encodes CDR1 LNHDA and CDR2 SQIVND (reference sequence). The CDR3 runs to 16 residues. The CDR3 loop reads CASSTADWANTGELFF. In DNA, the CDR3 is TGTGCCAGTAGTACCGCGGACTGGGCGAACACCGGGGAGCTGTTTTTT.

This clone was observed a few times. The chain joins TRBV27 to TRBJ1-1; 10 bases align to TRBD1. The ends lost 8 bases at V and 4 bases at J; junction bases unmatched: 4. CDR3 length equals 13 residues. Germline V gene data show CDR1 as MNHEY and CDR2 as SMNVEV (reference sequence). The CDR3, as DNA: TGTGCCAGCGGACAGGGGGAAAGCACTGAAGCTTTCTTT. It specifies CASGQGESTEAFF.

V and J are TRBV9 and TRBJ2-7; 7 bases fit TRBD2. With 4 bases clipped from V and 3 bases from J, the junction kept 10 bases outside the gene matches. The germline CDR1 and CDR2 sequences are SGDLS and YYNGEE. CDR3 length: 15 amino acids. The CDR3 here is CASSLGGTANYEQYF. Here the CDR3 DNA reads TGTGCCAGCAGCCTGGGGGGGACGGCAAACTACGAGCAGTACTTC.

J is TRBJ2-2 and V is TRBV11-2; either TRBD1 or TRBD2 may fit D (5 bases each). This CDR3 has 19 residues. V lost 4 bases to trimming and J lost 1 base, with 22 bases between them. Germline V CDR1 and CDR2: SGHAT, FQNNGV. The CDR3 reads CASSSLPSGLIKNTGELFF. The CDR3 DNA sequence: TGTGCCAGCAGCTCGCTACCGTCGGGGCTAATAAAGAACACCGGGGAGCTGTTTTTT.

V usage is TRBV28 and J usage is TRBJ1-5; D ambiguous. V lost 3 bases, J lost 7 bases, and 13 bases lay in between. CDR1 is MDHEN and CDR2 is SYDVKM in the germline V gene. The CDR3 extends over 14 amino acids. Here the CDR3 reads CASSFVESVQPQHF. In nucleotides, the CDR3 is TGTGCCAGCAGTTTTGTTGAGTCAGTCCAGCCCCAGCATTTT.

The J gene is TRBJ2-1, the V gene TRBV4-1; 8 bases are shared with TRBD2. CDR3 size: 15 residues. CDR1 is MGHRA and CDR2 is YSYEKL in the germline V gene. Trimming cost V 1 base and J 6 bases; bases outside gene matches: 5. The CDR3 loop reads CASSQGGTRINEQFF. The CDR3 nucleotides are TGCGCCAGCAGCCAAGGAGGGACTAGAATCAATGAGCAGTTCTTC.

J is TRBJ2-6 and V is TRBV10-3; perhaps TRBD2 as D (5 bases). Looked up from germline, CDR1 is ENHRY and CDR2 is SYGVKD. V lost 3 bases to trimming and J lost 0 bases, with 12 bases between them. The CDR3 runs to 17 residues. DNA of the CDR3: TGTGCCATCAGTGACCTCGGGGTGGTCTCTGGGGCCAACGTCCTGACTTTC. It specifies CAISDLGVVSGANVLTF.

This chain links TRBV7-9 with TRBJ2-3; perhaps TRBD1 as D (5 bases). CDR1 SEHNR and CDR2 FQNEAQ come from the germline V gene (reference sequence). Trimming left V 5 bases short and J 2 bases short, with 14 bases between. The CDR3 runs 15 residues. CDR3 in DNA: TGTGCCAGCAGCAAAGACAGAGAGCCCACAGATACGCAGTATTTT. Translating it yields CASSKDREPTDTQYF.

This chain connects TRBV30 to TRBJ2-7; 9 bases align to TRBD1. CDR3 size: 15 residues. After removal of 3 bases from V and 0 bases from J, the junction contained 6 bases not matched to a gene. Per the germline V gene, CDR1 is GTSNPN and CDR2 is SVGIG (reference sequence). The CDR3 region is CAWSYGTGSSYEQYF. CDR3 in DNA: TGTGCCTGGAGCTACGGGACAGGGAGCTCCTACGAGCAGTACTTC.

The CDR3 coding sequence is TGTGCCAGCAGCGTAGGACTTACTGCTAACTATGGCTACACCTTC. Translating gives CASSVGLTANYGYTF. The chain couples TRBV9 to TRBJ1-2; D remains ambiguous. The CDR3 spans 15 residues. Trimming removed 0 bases at V and 0 bases at J, with 9 bases between. The germline V gene encodes CDR1 SGDLS and CDR2 YYNGEE.